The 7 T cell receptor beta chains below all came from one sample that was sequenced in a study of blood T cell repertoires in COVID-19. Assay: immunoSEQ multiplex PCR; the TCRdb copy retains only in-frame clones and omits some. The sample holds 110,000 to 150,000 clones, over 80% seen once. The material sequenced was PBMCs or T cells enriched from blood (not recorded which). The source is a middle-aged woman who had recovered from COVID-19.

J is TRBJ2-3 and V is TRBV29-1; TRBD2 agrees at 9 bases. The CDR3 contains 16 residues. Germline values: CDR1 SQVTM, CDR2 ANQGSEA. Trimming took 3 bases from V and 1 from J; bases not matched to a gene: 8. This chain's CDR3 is CSVEGGRAGRTDTQYF. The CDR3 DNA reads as TGCAGCGTTGAGGGCGGGAGGGCCGGTCGCACAGATACGCAGTATTTT.

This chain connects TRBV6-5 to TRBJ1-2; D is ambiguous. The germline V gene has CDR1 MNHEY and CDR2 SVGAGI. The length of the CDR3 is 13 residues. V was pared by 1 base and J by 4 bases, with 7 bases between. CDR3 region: CASSYFPSYGYTF. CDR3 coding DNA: TGTGCCAGCAGTTACTTTCCCAGCTATGGCTACACCTTC.

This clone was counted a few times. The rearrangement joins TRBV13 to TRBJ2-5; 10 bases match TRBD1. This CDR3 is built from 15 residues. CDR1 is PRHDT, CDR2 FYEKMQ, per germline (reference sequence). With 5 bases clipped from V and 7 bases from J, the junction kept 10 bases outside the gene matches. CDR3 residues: CASSRGTGVFGTQYF. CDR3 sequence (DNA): TGTGCCAGCAGCCGCGGGACAGGGGTTTTTGGGACCCAGTACTTC.

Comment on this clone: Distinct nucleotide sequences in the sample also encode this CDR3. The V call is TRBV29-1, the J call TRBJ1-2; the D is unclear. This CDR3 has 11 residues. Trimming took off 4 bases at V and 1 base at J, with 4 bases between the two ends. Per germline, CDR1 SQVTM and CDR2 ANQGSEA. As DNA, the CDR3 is TGCAGCGTTGTAATTAACTATGGCTACACCTTC. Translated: CSVVINYGYTF.

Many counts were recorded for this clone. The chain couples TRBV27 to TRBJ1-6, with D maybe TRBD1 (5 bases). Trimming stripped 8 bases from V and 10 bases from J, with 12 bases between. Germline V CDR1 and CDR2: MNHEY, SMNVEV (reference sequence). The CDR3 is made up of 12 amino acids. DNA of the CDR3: TGTGCCAGCGCAGGGAATTGGTCACCCCTCCACTTT. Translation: CASAGNWSPLHF.

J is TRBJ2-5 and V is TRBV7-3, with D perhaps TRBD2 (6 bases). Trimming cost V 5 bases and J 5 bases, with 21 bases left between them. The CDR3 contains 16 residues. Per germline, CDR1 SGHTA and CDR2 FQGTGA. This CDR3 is CASSATGTSIVETQYF. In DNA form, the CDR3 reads TGTGCCAGCAGCGCCACCGGGACTTCAATTGTGGAGACCCAGTACTTC.

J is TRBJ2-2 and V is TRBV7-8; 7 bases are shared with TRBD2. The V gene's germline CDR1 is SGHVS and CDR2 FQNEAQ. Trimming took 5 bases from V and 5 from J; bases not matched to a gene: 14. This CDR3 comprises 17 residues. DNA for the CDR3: TGTGCCAGCAGCCCACACCGGGGAGGGGCGAGGACCGGGGAGCTGTTTTTT. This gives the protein CASSPHRGGARTGELFF.